This T cell receptor beta chain was retrieved from a study of T cells after yellow fever vaccination. Study-wide background: The authors prepared low-cell-number fractions using SMART-Seq v4 Ultra Low Input. Study-wide results and caveats: Clones that expanded after primary vaccination mostly reappeared after the booster (over 95% CD4, 75% to 90% CD8).

A process of 5'RACE template switching, which added a universal primer site and UMIs, was used to make TCR cDNA. In TCRdb, the 5' RACE reads were re-called with MiXCR into one record per CDR3 protein. The sample holds roughly 520,000 distinct CDR3 sequences, 20% to 25% seen once. Trimming took 5 bases from V and 0 from J; bases not matched to a gene: 16. From germline, CDR1 is SGHTA and CDR2 FQGTGA. The CDR3 is 20 residues long. As for this clonotype: Antigen: not known.

The clonotype was recovered from a man younger than 35 who received the YFV17D yellow fever vaccine. The sample here was PBMCs, taken 21 days after the first yellow fever vaccination. This chain connects TRBV7-3 to TRBJ2-2; 9 positions match TRBD1. The DNA for the CDR3 is TGTGCCAGCAGCCTCCATTTGGGACAGGGAGGATATACGAACACCGGGGAGCTGTTTTTT. Encoded protein: CASSLHLGQGGYTNTGELFF.